These T cell receptor beta chains were read from a single sample in a study of T cell clonotyping in hematopoietic cell transplantation. Sequenced by immunoSEQ multiplex PCR; TCRdb stores in-frame clones only, minus some. The sample records roughly 44,000 clones, 75% to 90% being singletons. The sequenced sample was peripheral blood mononuclear cells, obtained before stem cell transplant. The receptors were sampled from a man between 60 and 75 years old with acute myeloid leukemia. Some clones in this sample may be carry-over from other donors' samples. CDR3s include the opening cysteine and the closing phenylalanine or tryptophan. D genes are given only for firm matches. Size tells how often a clone was seen (once, few, many) or the class of an expanded clone, and some rows leave it out.

d_gene: NA
j_gene: TRBJ2-3
abundance: NA
v_gene: TRBV5-4
CDR3aa: CASSPGRTDTQYF
CDR3nt: TGTGCCAGCAGTCCGGGACGGACAGATACGCAGTATTTT

d_gene: NA
j_gene: TRBJ2-4
abundance: NA
v_gene: TRBV7-9
CDR3aa: CASSFRVHIQYF
CDR3nt: TGTGCCAGCAGCTTCAGGGTTCACATTCAGTACTTC

d_gene: NA
j_gene: TRBJ2-5
abundance: NA
v_gene: TRBV28
CDR3aa: CASSLSETQYF
CDR3nt: TGTGCCAGCAGTTTGTCAGAGACCCAGTACTTC

d_gene: NA
j_gene: TRBJ1-1
abundance: NA
v_gene: TRBV9
CDR3aa: CASSVRGNTEAFF
CDR3nt: TGTGCCAGCAGCGTACGGGGGAACACTGAAGCTTTCTTT

d_gene: NA
j_gene: TRBJ1-2
abundance: NA
v_gene: TRBV4-2
CDR3aa: CASRVLTSSYGYTF
CDR3nt: TGTGCCAGCAGGGTTCTAACATCCTCCTATGGCTACACCTTC

d_gene: NA
j_gene: TRBJ2-5
abundance: NA
v_gene: TRBV19
CDR3aa: CASSIGGVVEETQYF
CDR3nt: TGTGCCAGTAGTATAGGGGGGGTAGTTGAAGAGACCCAGTACTTC

d_gene: TRBD1
j_gene: TRBJ2-1
abundance: few
v_gene: TRBV4-2
CDR3aa: CASSHGQGAYNEQFF
CDR3nt: TGTGCCAGCAGCCACGGACAGGGGGCTTACAATGAGCAGTTCTTC

d_gene: NA
j_gene: TRBJ2-3
abundance: NA
v_gene: TRBV7-2
CDR3aa: CASSRGWGGTDTQYF
CDR3nt: TGTGCCAGCAGCCGAGGGTGGGGGGGCACAGATACGCAGTATTTT

d_gene: TRBD1
j_gene: TRBJ2-7
abundance: NA
v_gene: TRBV7-3
CDR3aa: CASSSGTGGYEQYF
CDR3nt: TGTGCCAGCAGCTCCGGAACAGGGGGCTACGAGCAGTACTTC

d_gene: NA
j_gene: TRBJ1-5
abundance: few
v_gene: TRBV5-1
CDR3aa: CASSFDSGNQPQHF
CDR3nt: TGCGCCAGCAGCTTCGACAGTGGCAATCAGCCCCAGCATTTT

d_gene: TRBD1
j_gene: TRBJ2-5
abundance: NA
v_gene: TRBV27
CDR3aa: CASSWGQGLETQYF
CDR3nt: TGTGCCAGCAGTTGGGGACAGGGATTGGAGACCCAGTACTTC

d_gene: NA
j_gene: TRBJ2-7
abundance: NA
v_gene: TRBV6-6
CDR3aa: CASSDHDPPSYEQYF
CDR3nt: TGTGCCAGCAGTGACCATGACCCCCCGTCCTACGAGCAGTACTTC

d_gene: TRBD1
j_gene: TRBJ2-5
abundance: NA
v_gene: TRBV29-1
CDR3aa: CSVEVTRAGQGFGETQYF
CDR3nt: TGCAGCGTTGAAGTTACTCGAGCGGGACAGGGGTTTGGGGAGACCCAGTACTTC

d_gene: TRBD2
j_gene: TRBJ2-5
abundance: NA
v_gene: TRBV30
CDR3aa: CAWSDGLAGETQYF
CDR3nt: TGTGCCTGGAGCGACGGACTAGCCGGGGAGACCCAGTACTTC

d_gene: NA
j_gene: TRBJ1-4
abundance: NA
v_gene: TRBV27
CDR3aa: CASSLSFGQELFF
CDR3nt: TGTGCCAGCAGTTTATCTTTTGGGCAGGAACTGTTTTTT

d_gene: NA
j_gene: TRBJ2-1
abundance: NA
v_gene: TRBV5-1
CDR3aa: CASSLEPSRANEQFF
CDR3nt: TGCGCCAGCAGCTTGGAGCCTAGCAGGGCCAATGAGCAGTTCTTC

d_gene: NA
j_gene: TRBJ1-1
abundance: NA
v_gene: TRBV19
CDR3aa: CASRGPDTSEAFF
CDR3nt: TGTGCCAGTCGAGGACCGGACACTAGTGAAGCTTTCTTT

d_gene: NA
j_gene: TRBJ1-5
abundance: once
v_gene: TRBV19
CDR3aa: CASSTASNQPQHF
CDR3nt: TGTGCCAGTAGTACAGCGAGCAATCAGCCCCAGCATTTT

d_gene: NA
j_gene: TRBJ2-7
abundance: NA
v_gene: TRBV21-1
CDR3aa: CASSKVSAGGTYEQYF
CDR3nt: TGTGCCAGCAGCAAAGTCTCGGCAGGGGGCACCTACGAGCAGTACTTC

d_gene: TRBD2
j_gene: TRBJ2-5
abundance: NA
v_gene: TRBV7-2
CDR3aa: CASSFSGELQETQYF
CDR3nt: TGTGCCAGCAGTTTTAGCGGGGAGTTACAAGAGACCCAGTACTTC